These 15 T cell receptor beta chains were all obtained from the same sample, sequenced in a study of T cell changes during pregnancy in multiple sclerosis. Generated by immunoSEQ multiplex PCR, the TCRdb table keeps only in-frame clones and is missing some. The sample holds about 17,000 clones, roughly 81% seen once. Sequences were derived from CD8+ T cells from peripheral blood mononuclear cells, sampled in the second trimester of pregnancy. The receptor source for this set is a female donor in good health, enrolled as a control in a pregnancy study.

The sample holds one count of this clone. The chain links TRBV6-5 to TRBJ1-2; maybe TRBD1 (5 bases). V was pared by 6 bases and J by 5 bases, with 10 bases between. Germline CDR1 reads MNHEY; CDR2 reads SVGAGI. The CDR3 sequence is 12 residues long. The CDR3 loop is CASSPGGYGYTF. The CDR3 DNA is TGTGCCAGCAGCCCGGGGGGTTATGGCTACACCTTC.

The rearrangement uses TRBV11-2 and TRBJ1-1; 8 nucleotides line up with TRBD1. The CDR3 covers 16 residues. CDR1 SGHAT and CDR2 FQNNGV come from the germline V gene. J gave up 4 bases and V 6 bases, and 13 bases lay outside the gene matches. This CDR3 is CASSPGGPYRGTEAFF. CDR3 bases: TGTGCCAGCAGTCCAGGGGGCCCCTACAGGGGCACTGAAGCTTTCTTT.

The chain carries TRBV9 and TRBJ2-5, with TRBD2 identical over 11 bases. V trimming: 4 bases; J trimming: 1 base; junction bases outside the gene matches: 3. The germline gives CDR1 SGDLS, CDR2 YYNGEE. This CDR3 is 15 amino acids long. The CDR3 loop is CASSTSGGAQETQYF. The CDR3 DNA follows: TGTGCCAGCAGCACTAGCGGGGGAGCCCAAGAGACCCAGTACTTC.

The chain combines TRBV9 with TRBJ2-2; D is possibly TRBD1 (5 bases). Germline V gene lookup returns CDR1 SGDLS and CDR2 YYNGEE. V was pared by 6 bases and J by 5 bases, with 11 bases between. The CDR3 totals 13 residues. CDR3 amino acids: CASTQGSTGELFF. The CDR3 DNA follows: TGTGCCAGCACGCAGGGATCGACCGGGGAGCTGTTTTTT.

The rearrangement links TRBV14 to TRBJ2-3, with no clear D. The CDR3 totals 14 residues. From germline, CDR1 is SGHDN and CDR2 FVKESK. Between the trimmed V and J ends, which lost 1 base and 3 bases, there was a span of 8 bases. This CDR3 is CASSQAGMTDTQYF. For the CDR3, the DNA is TGTGCCAGCAGCCAAGCGGGTATGACAGATACGCAGTATTTT. Looking up the rest from reference TRBV14 and TRBJ2-3 gives the full variable domain: EAGVTQFPSHSVIEKGQTVTLRCDPISGHDNLYWYRRVMGKEIKFLLHFVKESKQDESGMPNNRFLAERTGGTYSTLKVQPAELEDSGVYFCASSQAGMTDTQYFGPGTRLTVL.

V gene TRBV7-3 combines with J gene TRBJ2-7; 11 bases fit TRBD1. Germline loops: CDR1 SGHTA, CDR2 FQGTGA. Trimming removed 0 bases from V and 3 bases from J; junction bases left unmatched: 1. The CDR3 sequence is 15 residues long. The CDR3 DNA follows: TGTGCCAGCAGCTTAACTGGGACAGGGGGCTACGAGCAGTACTTC. Translated, it gives CASSLTGTGGYEQYF.

V and J are TRBV13 and TRBJ2-4; D might be TRBD2 (5 bases). V lost 4 bases and J lost 0, with 19 bases in between. The CDR3 is made up of 18 amino acids. The germline V gene encodes CDR1 PRHDT and CDR2 FYEKMQ (reference sequence). In DNA form, the CDR3 reads TGTGCCAGCAGCTCTAGGGCCCCAGCGGTCCTAGCCAAAAACATTCAGTACTTC. It yields the protein CASSSRAPAVLAKNIQYF.

This clone counts as medium-sized. This rearrangement joins TRBV5-4 to TRBJ1-2; D is possibly TRBD1 (5 bases). Germline V gene sequence: CDR1 SGHNT, CDR2 YYREEE (reference sequence). Between the trimmed V and J ends, which lost 4 bases and 12 bases, there was a span of 16 bases. The CDR3 spans 12 residues. The CDR3 DNA sequence: TGTGCCAGCAGCGACGACAGTCAGGAGCACACCTTC. It specifies CASSDDSQEHTF. Together with reference TRBV5-4 and TRBJ1-2, the CDR3 gives the full variable domain: ETGVTQSPTHLIKTRGQQVTLRCSSQSGHNTVSWYQQALGQGPQFIFQYYREEENGRGNFPPRFSGLQFPNYSSELNVNALELDDSALYLCASSDDSQEHTFGSGTRLTVV.

The chain is built from TRBV15 and TRBJ1-6; the match to TRBD1 covers 7 bases. This CDR3 is built from 13 residues. Per the germline V gene, CDR1 is LNHNV and CDR2 is YYDKDF (reference sequence). The V gene end was trimmed by 5 bases and the J gene end by 7 bases; junction bases not matched to a gene: 2. The CDR3 reads CATSDRENSPLHF. The CDR3, as DNA: TGTGCCACCAGCGACAGGGAAAATTCACCCCTCCACTTT.

CDR3 coding DNA: TGTGCCAGCATCAAGGGGGTTTTTTCGATGAACACTGAAGCTTTCTTT. Amino acid sequence: CASIKGVFSMNTEAFF. The chain recombines TRBV5-5 with TRBJ1-1; D is possibly TRBD1 (6 bases). Trimming shortened V by 6 bases and J by 0 bases, and 18 bases separated the two germline ends. CDR3 length equals 16 residues. Germline values: CDR1 SGHKS, CDR2 YYEKEE (reference sequence).

V gene TRBV6-1 combines with J gene TRBJ2-1; 7 positions match TRBD1. The CDR3 runs 14 residues. V dropped 7 bases and J dropped 7; count of bases not matched to a gene: 10. Germline-derived CDR1 and CDR2 are MNHNS and SASEGT. CDR3: CASTRQGMDNEQFF. The CDR3 DNA reads as TGTGCCAGCACCAGACAGGGAATGGATAATGAGCAGTTCTTC.

The gene calls are TRBV4-3 and TRBJ2-1, with D unclear. Germline CDR1 is LGHNA and CDR2 is YSLEER. This CDR3 is built from 14 residues. Trimming took off 3 bases at V and 0 bases at J, with 6 bases between the two ends. The CDR3 loop is CASSQPSSYNEQFF. The CDR3 DNA is TGCGCCAGCAGCCAGCCGAGCTCCTACAATGAGCAGTTCTTC.

The chain combines TRBV7-9 with TRBJ1-1; perhaps TRBD1 as D (5 bases). Trimming shortened V by 1 base and J by 13 bases, and 19 bases separated the two germline ends. The CDR3 extends over 14 amino acids. CDR1 and CDR2 (germline): SEHNR, FQNEAQ (reference sequence). The DNA of the CDR3 is TGTGCCAGCAGCTTAGGGGGCCAGCCGAAGAAAGGTTTCTTT. Protein product: CASSLGGQPKKGFF.

This rearrangement joins TRBV9 to TRBJ1-6; 7 nucleotides match TRBD1. This CDR3 spans 14 amino acids. V lost 4 bases to trimming and J lost 8 bases; unmatched junction nucleotides: 6. The germline V gene encodes CDR1 SGDLS and CDR2 YYNGEE. The chain's CDR3 is CASSTRQGYSPLHF. CDR3 DNA sequence: TGTGCCAGCAGCACGAGACAGGGCTATTCACCCCTCCACTTT.

This clone has a single count. The V and J genes are TRBV30 and TRBJ2-7; 10 bases agree with TRBD2. Germline V lookup: CDR1 GTSNPN, CDR2 SVGIG (reference sequence). CDR3 length equals 15 residues. V was clipped by 1 base and J by 4 bases; unmatched bases: 7. For the CDR3, the DNA is TGTGCCTGGAGTGCCTCGGCTAGCGGGGGATACGAGCAGTACTTC. This translates into CAWSASASGGYEQYF. Complete variable domain (other parts from reference TRBV30 and TRBJ2-7): SQTIHQWPATLVQPVGSPLSLECTVEGTSNPNLYWYRQAAGRGLQLLFYSVGIGQISSEVPQNLSASRPQDRQFILSSKKLLLSDSGFYLCAWSASASGGYEQYFGPGTRLTVT.